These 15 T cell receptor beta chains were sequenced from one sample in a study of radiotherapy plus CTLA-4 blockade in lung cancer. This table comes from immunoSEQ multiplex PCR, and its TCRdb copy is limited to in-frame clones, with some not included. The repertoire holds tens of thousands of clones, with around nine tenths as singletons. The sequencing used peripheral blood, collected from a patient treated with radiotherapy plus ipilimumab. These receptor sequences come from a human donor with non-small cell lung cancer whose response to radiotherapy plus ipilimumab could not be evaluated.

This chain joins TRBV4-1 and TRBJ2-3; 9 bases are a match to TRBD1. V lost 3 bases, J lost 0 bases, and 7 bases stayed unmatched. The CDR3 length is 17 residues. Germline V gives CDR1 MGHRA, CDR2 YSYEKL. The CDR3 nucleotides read TGCGCCAGCAGCCAGGGACCACAGGGGGCTAGCACAGATACGCAGTATTTT. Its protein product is CASSQGPQGASTDTQYF.

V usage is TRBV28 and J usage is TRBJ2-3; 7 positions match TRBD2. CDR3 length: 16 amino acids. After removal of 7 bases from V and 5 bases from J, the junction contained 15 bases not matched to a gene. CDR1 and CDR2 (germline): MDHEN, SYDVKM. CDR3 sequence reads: CASTPQGLGIVDTQYF. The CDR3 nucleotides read TGTGCCAGCACCCCCCAAGGACTAGGGATCGTAGATACGCAGTATTTT.

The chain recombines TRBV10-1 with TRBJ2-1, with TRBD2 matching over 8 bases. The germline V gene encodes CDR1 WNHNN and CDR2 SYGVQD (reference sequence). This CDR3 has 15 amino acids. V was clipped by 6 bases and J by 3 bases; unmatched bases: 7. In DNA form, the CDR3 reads TGCGCCAGCAGCGACAATAGCGGGGTCTACAATGAGCAGTTCTTC. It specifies CASSDNSGVYNEQFF.

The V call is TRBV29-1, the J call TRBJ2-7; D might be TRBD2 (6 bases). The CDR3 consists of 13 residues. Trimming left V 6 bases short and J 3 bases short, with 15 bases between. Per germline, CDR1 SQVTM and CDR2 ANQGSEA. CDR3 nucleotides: TGCAGCGTAACCCGGGACTCCCGCTACGAGCAGTACTTC. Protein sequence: CSVTRDSRYEQYF.

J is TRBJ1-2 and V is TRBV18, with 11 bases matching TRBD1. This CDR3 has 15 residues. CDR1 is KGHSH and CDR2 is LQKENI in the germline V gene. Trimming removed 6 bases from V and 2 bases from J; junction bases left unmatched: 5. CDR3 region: CASSPGQGANYGYTF. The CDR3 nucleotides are TGTGCCAGCTCGCCAGGACAGGGGGCAAACTATGGCTACACCTTC.

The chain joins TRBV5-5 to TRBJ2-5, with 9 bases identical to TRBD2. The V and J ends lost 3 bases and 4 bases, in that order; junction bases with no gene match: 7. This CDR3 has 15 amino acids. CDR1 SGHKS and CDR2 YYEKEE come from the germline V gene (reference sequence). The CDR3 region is CASSYLAGYLETQYF. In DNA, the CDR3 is TGTGCCAGCAGCTACCTAGCGGGGTATCTAGAGACCCAGTACTTC.

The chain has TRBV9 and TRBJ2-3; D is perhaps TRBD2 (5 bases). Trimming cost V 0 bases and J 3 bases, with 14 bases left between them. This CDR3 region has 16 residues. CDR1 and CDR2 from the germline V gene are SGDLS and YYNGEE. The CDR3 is CASSVVPGSGTDTQYF. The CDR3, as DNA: TGTGCCAGCAGCGTAGTCCCCGGCTCGGGGACAGATACGCAGTATTTT. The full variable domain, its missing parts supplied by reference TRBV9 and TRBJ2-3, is DSGVTQTPKHLITATGQRVTLRCSPRSGDLSVYWYQQSLDQGLQFLIQYYNGEERAKGNILERFSAQQFPDLHSELNLSSLELGDSALYFCASSVVPGSGTDTQYFGPGTRLTVL.

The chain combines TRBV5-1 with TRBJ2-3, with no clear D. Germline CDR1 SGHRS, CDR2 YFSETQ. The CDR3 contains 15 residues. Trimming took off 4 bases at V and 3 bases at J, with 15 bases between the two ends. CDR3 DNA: TGCGCCAGCAGCCTCGGGTTGCTGCGGACAGATACGCAGTATTTT. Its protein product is CASSLGLLRTDTQYF.

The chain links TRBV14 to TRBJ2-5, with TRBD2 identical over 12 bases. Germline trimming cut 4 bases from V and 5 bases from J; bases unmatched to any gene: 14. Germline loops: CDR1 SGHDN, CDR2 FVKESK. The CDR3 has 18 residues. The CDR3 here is CASSLYGTSGPGGETQYF. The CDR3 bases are TGTGCCAGCAGCCTTTACGGGACTAGCGGGCCAGGAGGGGAGACCCAGTACTTC.

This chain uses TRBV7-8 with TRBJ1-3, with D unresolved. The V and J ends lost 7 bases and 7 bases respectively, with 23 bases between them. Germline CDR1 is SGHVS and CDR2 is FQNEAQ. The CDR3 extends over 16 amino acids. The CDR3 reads CASTVQSETAANTIYF. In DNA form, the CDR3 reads TGTGCCAGCACTGTGCAGTCCGAGACGGCAGCGAACACCATATATTTT.

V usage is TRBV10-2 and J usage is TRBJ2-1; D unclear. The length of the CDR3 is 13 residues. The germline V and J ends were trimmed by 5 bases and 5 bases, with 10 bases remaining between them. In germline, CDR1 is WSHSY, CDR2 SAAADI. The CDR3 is CASSIPPDNEQFF. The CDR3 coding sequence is TGCGCCAGCAGTATACCCCCAGACAATGAGCAGTTCTTC.

CDR3 sequence (DNA): TGTGCCAGCAGCCTACAGGGCGGTAATGAAAAACTGTTTTTT. Residues: CASSLQGGNEKLFF. V is TRBV7-2 and J is TRBJ1-4, with D possibly being TRBD1 (6 bases). Deletions cut 5 bases from V and 4 bases from J, with 11 bases between. CDR1 SGHTA and CDR2 FQGNSA come from the germline V gene. This CDR3 region has 14 residues.

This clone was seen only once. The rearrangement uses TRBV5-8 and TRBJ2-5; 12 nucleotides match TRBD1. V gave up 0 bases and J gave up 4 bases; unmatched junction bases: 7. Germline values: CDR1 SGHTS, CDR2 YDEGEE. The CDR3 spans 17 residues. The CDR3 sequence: CASSLGEGTGGLETQYF. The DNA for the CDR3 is TGTGCCAGCAGCTTGGGAGAGGGGACAGGGGGCTTAGAGACCCAGTACTTC.

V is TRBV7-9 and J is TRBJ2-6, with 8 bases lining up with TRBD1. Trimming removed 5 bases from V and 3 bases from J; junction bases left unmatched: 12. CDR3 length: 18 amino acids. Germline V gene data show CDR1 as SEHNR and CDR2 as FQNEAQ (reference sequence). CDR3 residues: CASSPKQGVTFGANVLTF. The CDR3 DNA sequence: TGTGCCAGCAGCCCCAAACAGGGGGTCACCTTTGGGGCCAACGTCCTGACTTTC.

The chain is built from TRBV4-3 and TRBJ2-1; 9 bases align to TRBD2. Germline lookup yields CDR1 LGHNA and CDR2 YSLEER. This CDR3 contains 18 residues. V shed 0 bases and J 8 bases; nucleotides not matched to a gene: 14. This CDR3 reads CASSQDGSPSGIRDEQFF. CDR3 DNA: TGCGCCAGCAGCCAAGATGGATCCCCTAGCGGGATCAGGGATGAGCAGTTCTTC.